This TCR beta chain was recovered during a study of blood T cell repertoires in COVID-19. Study-wide background: Whether acute or convalescent, the COVID-19 samples came from the United States, Italy and Spain. Nucleic acid was either cDNA or gDNA, and it came from T cells, B-cell-depleted T cells, or PBMCs.

In the study's own analysis: Estimates of nucleated cell counts were drawn from the amplification of reference gene primers. The data were produced by immunoSEQ multiplex PCR, yet TCRdb's version contains in-frame clones alone and is incomplete. V and J calls and clone size are as listed in that table; D and trimming were resolved from the DNA. The sample contains 150,000 to 160,000 clones, roughly 83% of which appear only once. CDR1 and CDR2 (germline): MNHEY, SVGAGI. The CDR3 spans 14 residues. With 8 bases removed from V and 0 bases from J, the gap between germline ends came to 11 bases. Patients from Seattle were sampled longitudinally, starting during active infection.

Sequenced: peripheral blood. The chain joins TRBV6-5 to TRBJ1-3; D is uncertain. This TCR came from a woman aged 55-70 years with COVID-19, enrolled during active disease. The CDR3 reads CASGLQSSGNTIYF. The CDR3 DNA sequence: TGTGCCAGCGGACTACAGAGCTCTGGAAACACCATATATTTT.